Each of the 26 T cell receptor beta chains below was sequenced from the same sample in a study of T cell clones after liver transplantation. Assay: immunoSEQ multiplex PCR; the TCRdb copy retains only in-frame clones and omits some. Of 85,000 to 130,000 clones in the sample, 82% were seen once. The sequencing here drew on CD4+ T cells from blood, taken before liver transplant. The receptor set was obtained from a human donor who received a liver transplant.

This chain joins TRBV5-1 and TRBJ2-1; possible D gene TRBD1, 6 bases. The V end was cut by 4 bases, the J end by 4 bases, with 9 bases between. The CDR3 is made up of 13 amino acids. Germline values: CDR1 SGHRS, CDR2 YFSETQ. The DNA for the CDR3 is TGCGCCAGCAGCAGAGGACAGTACAATGAGCAGTTCTTC. As protein: CASSRGQYNEQFF.

The chain uses TRBV2 and TRBJ2-2, with D maybe TRBD1 (5 bases). Trimming stripped 1 base from V and 5 bases from J, with 14 bases between. Germline V gives CDR1 SNHLY, CDR2 FYNNEI. The CDR3 length is 16 residues. CDR3 in DNA: TGTGCCAGCAGTGAAGGGGCCAGGGAATCTACCGGGGAGCTGTTTTTT. This translates into CASSEGARESTGELFF.

The chain is built from TRBV6-5 and TRBJ2-2, with a weak D call TRBD2 (5 bases). The CDR3 runs to 15 residues. V shed 0 bases and J shed 2 bases, with 7 bases lying between them. The germline V gene encodes CDR1 MNHEY and CDR2 SVGAGI. In nucleotides, the CDR3 is TGTGCCAGCAGTTACTCCGGGGTCAACACCGGGGAGCTGTTTTTT. It translates to CASSYSGVNTGELFF.

This chain links TRBV7-8 with TRBJ1-4; no definite D call. Germline V gene sequence: CDR1 SGHVS, CDR2 FQNEAQ. The CDR3 has 15 amino acids. V was cut by 1 base and J by 4 bases, with 10 bases left in between. The CDR3 nucleotides read TGTGCCAGCAGCTTAGGAGGAGGACTTAATGAAAAACTGTTTTTT. Translation gives CASSLGGGLNEKLFF.

This clone was picked up a small number of times. The chain couples TRBV5-1 to TRBJ2-7; D is uncertain. V shed 0 bases and J shed 1 base, with 5 bases lying between them. This CDR3 comprises 13 residues. Germline values: CDR1 SGHRS, CDR2 YFSETQ. The CDR3, as DNA: TGCGCCAGCAGCTTGGACCGGTCCTACGAGCAGTACTTC. The encoded protein is CASSLDRSYEQYF.

The chain combines TRBV18 with TRBJ1-1; D is possibly TRBD1 (6 bases). The germline CDR1 and CDR2 sequences are KGHSH and LQKENI. Trimming shortened V by 4 bases and J by 1 base, and 16 bases separated the two germline ends. The CDR3 is 16 amino acids. The CDR3 is CASSQKAGQTNTEAFF. CDR3 DNA: TGTGCCAGCTCACAAAAAGCGGGACAAACGAACACTGAAGCTTTCTTT.

J is TRBJ1-2 and V is TRBV5-1; D not certain. Germline V CDR1 and CDR2: SGHRS, YFSETQ. The CDR3 contains 12 residues. Trimming removed 5 bases at V and 3 bases at J, with 8 bases between. In DNA, the CDR3 is TGCGCCAGCAGTCAGGACTACTATGGCTACACCTTC. Translated: CASSQDYYGYTF.

The rearrangement joins TRBV7-2 to TRBJ1-1; D uncertain. V was clipped by 5 bases and J by 4 bases, with 5 bases between them. The CDR3 has 11 amino acids. The germline CDR1 and CDR2 sequences are SGHTA and FQGNSA. The CDR3 spells CASSGLTEAFF. The CDR3 nucleotides read TGTGCCAGCAGCGGTCTCACTGAAGCTTTCTTT.

The chain uses TRBV27 and TRBJ2-1, with 15 bases lining up with TRBD2. In germline, CDR1 is MNHEY, CDR2 SMNVEV (reference sequence). V shed 3 bases and J 10 bases; nucleotides not matched to a gene: 13. The CDR3 contains 18 residues. The CDR3 sequence: CASSFSGLAGGLGREQFF. For the CDR3, the DNA is TGTGCCAGCAGTTTTTCCGGACTAGCGGGAGGGCTTGGCAGGGAGCAGTTCTTC.

The chain uses TRBV2 and TRBJ1-4; 9 nucleotides agree with TRBD1. The CDR3 has 16 residues. CDR1 is SNHLY and CDR2 is FYNNEI in the germline V gene. With 2 bases clipped from V and 4 bases from J, the junction kept 5 bases outside the gene matches. CDR3: CASSEFGQGINEKLFF. CDR3 bases: TGTGCCAGCAGTGAATTCGGACAGGGGATTAATGAAAAACTGTTTTTT.

The chain couples TRBV5-1 to TRBJ2-1, with D hard to call. The CDR3 extends over 15 amino acids. Germline values: CDR1 SGHRS, CDR2 YFSETQ. V lost 2 bases and J 4 bases, leaving 13 bases between the germline ends. In nucleotides, the CDR3 is TGCGCCAGCAGCTTAGGTGAAAGCTCGTACAATGAGCAGTTCTTC. Amino acid sequence: CASSLGESSYNEQFF. Combining the CDR3 with reference TRBV5-1 and TRBJ2-1 gives the whole variable domain KAGVTQTPRYLIKTRGQQVTLSCSPISGHRSVSWYQQTPGQGLQFLFEYFSETQRNKGNFPGRFSGRQFSNSRSEMNVSTLELGDSALYLCASSLGESSYNEQFFGPGTRLTVL.

The gene calls are TRBV7-2 and TRBJ1-1; unclear D gene. This CDR3 spans 14 amino acids. Trimming pared 7 bases from V and 0 bases from J, leaving 12 bases between. Germline V lookup: CDR1 SGHTA, CDR2 FQGNSA. This chain's CDR3 is CASTRDRMNTEAFF. The CDR3 nucleotides read TGTGCCAGCACCCGAGATCGGATGAACACTGAAGCTTTCTTT. Full variable domain (rest looked up from reference TRBV7-2 and TRBJ1-1): GAGVSQSPSNKVTEKGKDVELRCDPISGHTALYWYRQSLGQGLEFLIYFQGNSAPDKSGLPSDRFSAERTGGSVSTLTIQRTQQEDSAVYLCASTRDRMNTEAFFGQGTRLTVV.

This sequence joins TRBV28 and TRBJ2-7; D is undetermined. From germline, CDR1 is MDHEN and CDR2 SYDVKM. The CDR3 loop spans 10 amino acids. V lost 10 bases to trimming and J lost 6 bases, with 10 bases between them. CDR3: CATSFGEQYF. The DNA for the CDR3 is TGTGCCACCTCTTTTGGCGAGCAGTACTTC.

CDR3 sequence (DNA): TGTGCCAGCAGTTATCGGCAGGGGGTGGACTTAGCTTTCTTT. Translated, it gives CASSYRQGVDLAFF. The chain recombines TRBV6-5 with TRBJ1-1; 7 nucleotides agree with TRBD1. From germline, CDR1 is MNHEY and CDR2 SVGAGI. V lost 3 bases, J lost 10 bases, and 11 bases stayed unmatched. The CDR3 contains 14 residues.

This clone was observed a handful of times. This chain uses TRBV5-6 with TRBJ1-2, with no clear D. The CDR3 sequence is 13 residues long. CDR1 and CDR2 from the germline V gene are SGHDT and YYEEEE. V was pared by 0 bases and J by 3 bases, with 6 bases between. CDR3 nucleotides: TGTGCCAGCAGCTTGGGGCAGGACTATGGCTACACCTTC. Translated, it gives CASSLGQDYGYTF.

The rearrangement uses TRBV6-5 and TRBJ1-4; possible D gene TRBD1, 6 bases. This CDR3 spans 14 amino acids. In germline, CDR1 is MNHEY, CDR2 SVGAGI. The V and J ends lost 6 bases and 7 bases respectively, with 15 bases between them. The CDR3 sequence: CASRDLQGVEKLFF. The DNA of the CDR3 is TGTGCCAGCAGAGACTTACAGGGTGTTGAAAAACTGTTTTTT.

CDR3 nucleotides: TGTGCCAGCAGACCGACAGGAAGGGTGAACACTGAAGCTTTCTTT. It yields the protein CASRPTGRVNTEAFF. This chain joins TRBV7-2 and TRBJ1-1, with D tentatively TRBD1 (6 bases). This CDR3 contains 15 residues. V lost 6 bases and J 0 bases, leaving 14 bases between the germline ends. Germline V lookup: CDR1 SGHTA, CDR2 FQGNSA.

This chain joins TRBV7-2 and TRBJ2-7; the D gene is possibly TRBD2 (5 bases). With 3 bases removed from V and 3 bases from J, the gap between germline ends came to 6 bases. Germline V gives CDR1 SGHTA, CDR2 FQGNSA. The CDR3 totals 12 residues. CDR3 sequence (DNA): TGTGCCAGCAGCTTCGGACTCTACGAGCAGTACTTC. Its protein product is CASSFGLYEQYF.

The chain carries TRBV27 and TRBJ1-2, with 8 bases identical to TRBD1. The CDR3 sequence is 14 residues long. The ends lost 3 bases at V and 7 bases at J; junction bases unmatched: 7. Germline V gene data show CDR1 as MNHEY and CDR2 as SMNVEV (reference sequence). The CDR3 here is CASSFAQGAGGYTF. The CDR3 DNA reads as TGTGCCAGCAGTTTCGCGCAGGGGGCAGGTGGCTACACCTTC.

This clone was seen a few times. This rearrangement joins TRBV7-3 to TRBJ2-7; 8 nucleotides agree with TRBD1. The CDR3 is 13 residues long. J gave up 5 bases and V 6 bases, and 6 bases lay outside the gene matches. Per the germline V gene, CDR1 is SGHTA and CDR2 is FQGTGA. CDR3 DNA: TGTGCCAGCAGTTTCGACAGGGGCAACGAGCAGTACTTC. Its translation is CASSFDRGNEQYF. Supplemented by reference TRBV7-3 and TRBJ2-7, the full variable domain reads GAGVSQTPSNKVTEKGKYVELRCDPISGHTALYWYRQSLGQGPEFLIYFQGTGAADDSGLPNDRFFAVRPEGSVSTLKIQRTERGDSAVYLCASSFDRGNEQYFGPGTRLTVT.

The gene calls are TRBV29-1 and TRBJ1-2, with 8 bases matching TRBD1. In germline, CDR1 is SQVTM, CDR2 ANQGSEA. V dropped 7 bases and J dropped 7; count of bases not matched to a gene: 5. The CDR3 is made up of 11 amino acids. The CDR3 coding sequence is TGCAGCGGACAGGGGATCTCTGGCTACACCTTC. Amino acids: CSGQGISGYTF.

This chain links TRBV7-3 with TRBJ2-7; TRBD2 matches at 8 bases. This CDR3 contains 14 residues. Trimming at V came to 6 bases and at J to 6 bases, leaving 10 bases not matched to a gene. Germline loops: CDR1 SGHTA, CDR2 FQGTGA. The CDR3 nucleotides read TGTGCCAGCAGTGCGGGGGGCTACTCCCTCGAGCAGTACTTC. Translated: CASSAGGYSLEQYF.

The chain combines TRBV5-1 with TRBJ1-6, with D hard to call. There are 14 residues in the CDR3. The ends were cut back, 0 bases at V and 6 bases at J, with 7 bases in the middle. CDR1 and CDR2 from the germline V gene are SGHRS and YFSETQ. The CDR3 loop is CASSLGAVNSPLHF. CDR3 DNA sequence: TGCGCCAGCAGCTTGGGCGCAGTTAATTCACCCCTCCACTTT.

In nucleotides, the CDR3 is TGTGCCAGTACCGAGGTACAGGGCTCTGGAAACACCATATATTTT. Its translation is CASTEVQGSGNTIYF. The chain recombines TRBV19 with TRBJ1-3, with D possibly being TRBD1 (6 bases). The CDR3 runs 15 residues. CDR1 and CDR2 from the germline V gene are LNHDA and SQIVND (reference sequence). The germline V and J ends were trimmed by 7 bases and 0 bases, with 13 bases remaining between them.

The chain is built from TRBV11-2 and TRBJ2-3; D uncertain. This CDR3 is 14 amino acids long. Trimming cost V 1 base and J 2 bases, with 7 bases left between them. Germline CDR1 reads SGHAT; CDR2 reads FQNNGV. CDR3 DNA sequence: TGTGCCAGCAGCTTAGGACACTACACAGATACGCAGTATTTT. This translates into CASSLGHYTDTQYF. The full variable domain, rest sourced from reference TRBV11-2 and TRBJ2-3, is EAGVAQSPRYKIIEKRQSVAFWCNPISGHATLYWYQQILGQGPKLLIQFQNNGVVDDSQLPKDRFSAERLKGVDSTLKIQPAKLEDSAVYLCASSLGHYTDTQYFGPGTRLTVL.

The rearrangement uses TRBV11-3 and TRBJ2-2, with D uncertain. The CDR3 length is 16 residues. V shed 5 bases and J shed 1 base, with 14 bases lying between them. CDR1 SGHNT and CDR2 YENEEA come from the germline V gene. CDR3 coding DNA: TGTGCCAGCAGCAACCCCCCTGGGAAGAACACCGGGGAGCTGTTTTTT. It specifies CASSNPPGKNTGELFF.